These 13 T cell receptor beta chains share one sample of origin, sequenced in a study of OX40 agonist ivuxolimab in advanced cancers. Clones were sequenced by immunoSEQ multiplex PCR, and TCRdb holds only the in-frame ones, with some missing. The sample records about 58,000 clones, about 87% being singletons. The source was CD4+ or CD8+ T cells sorted from blood, collected in a trial of the OX40 agonist ivuxolimab. The source of these receptors is an adult with an advanced solid tumor such as melanoma, head and neck, liver or kidney cancer.

V gene TRBV7-9 combines with J gene TRBJ2-5; no clear D. Germline CDR1 SEHNR, CDR2 FQNEAQ (reference sequence). Deletions cut 3 bases from V and 3 bases from J, with 5 bases between. This CDR3 is 12 amino acids long. The CDR3 DNA follows: TGTGCCAGCAGCTTTGGTGAAGAGACCCAGTACTTC. Translation: CASSFGEETQYF.

The rearrangement uses TRBV7-9 and TRBJ2-1, with TRBD2 as a possible D gene (5 bases). CDR1 and CDR2 (germline): SEHNR, FQNEAQ (reference sequence). Trimming took 3 bases from V and 9 from J, leaving 12 bases between them. This CDR3 has 13 residues. The CDR3 bases are TGTGCCAGCAGCTTTCAGACTACCGGTGAGCAGTTCTTC. Translation gives CASSFQTTGEQFF.

This clone was found a few times. The chain uses TRBV27 and TRBJ1-4; 8 positions match TRBD1. V lost 6 bases to trimming and J lost 6 bases; unmatched junction nucleotides: 6. This CDR3 region has 14 residues. Germline lookup yields CDR1 MNHEY and CDR2 SMNVEV (reference sequence). The CDR3 DNA reads TGTGCCAGCAGCTCTCAGGGGGCGGATGAAAAACTGTTTTTT. This codes for CASSSQGADEKLFF.

The chain is built from TRBV7-9 and TRBJ2-2; TRBD2 aligns across 7 bases. Looked up from germline, CDR1 is SEHNR and CDR2 is FQNEAQ (reference sequence). The ends lost 2 bases at V and 2 bases at J; junction bases unmatched: 2. The CDR3 consists of 15 residues. This CDR3 reads CASSLLAVNTGELFF. The CDR3 bases are TGTGCCAGCAGCTTACTAGCGGTTAACACCGGGGAGCTGTTTTTT.

This chain links TRBV10-3 with TRBJ1-5; no firm D call. Trimming left V 8 bases short and J 1 base short, with 9 bases between. This CDR3 has 13 amino acids. Germline loops: CDR1 ENHRY, CDR2 SYGVKD. Here the CDR3 reads CAIRDGSNQPQHF. Here the CDR3 DNA reads TGTGCCATCCGAGACGGGAGCAATCAGCCCCAGCATTTT.

V usage is TRBV11-3 and J usage is TRBJ2-7; D remains ambiguous. V lost 1 base, J lost 6 bases, and 7 bases lay in between. The CDR3 runs 12 residues. Germline V CDR1 and CDR2: SGHNT, YENEEA. This chain's CDR3 is CASSLVSLEQYF. The CDR3 nucleotides read TGTGCCAGCAGCTTAGTTAGTCTCGAGCAGTACTTC.

The rearrangement links TRBV6-5 to TRBJ2-3, with 9 nucleotides matching TRBD2. V was pared by 4 bases and J by 4 bases, with 9 bases of the junction left unmatched. The CDR3 contains 16 residues. From germline, CDR1 is MNHEY and CDR2 SVGAGI. As DNA, the CDR3 is TGTGCCAGCAGTTCCTCCGGACTAGCGAAGGCAGATACGCAGTATTTT. Encoded protein: CASSSSGLAKADTQYF.

The chain employs TRBV28 and TRBJ2-1, with 7 bases fitting TRBD1. Losses at the gene ends were 6 bases for V and 14 bases for J; bases not matched to a gene: 10. Germline loops: CDR1 MDHEN, CDR2 SYDVKM. The CDR3 sequence is 12 residues long. CDR3 region: CASRRALQGEFF. The CDR3 bases are TGTGCCAGCAGAAGAGCCCTGCAGGGGGAGTTCTTC.

This clone occurred a few times. This chain joins TRBV7-2 and TRBJ2-5, with D perhaps being TRBD1 or TRBD2 (5 bases each). The germline CDR1 and CDR2 sequences are SGHTA and FQGNSA. The CDR3 is made up of 14 amino acids. Deletions cut 0 bases from V and 3 bases from J, with 8 bases between. CDR3: CASSLAGTKETQYF. The CDR3 DNA follows: TGTGCCAGCAGCTTAGCCGGGACCAAAGAGACCCAGTACTTC.

This sequence joins TRBV28 and TRBJ1-4; TRBD1 aligns across 11 bases. V trimming: 6 bases; J trimming: 8 bases; junction bases outside the gene matches: 11. The CDR3 spans 16 residues. Germline V CDR1 and CDR2: MDHEN, SYDVKM. This CDR3 reads CASRITPGQGGEKLFF. DNA for the CDR3: TGTGCCAGCAGAATAACACCGGGACAGGGGGGCGAAAAACTGTTTTTT. The variable domain in full, completed from reference TRBV28 and TRBJ1-4, reads DVKVTQSSRYLVKRTGEKVFLECVQDMDHENMFWYRQDPGLGLRLIYFSYDVKMKEKGDIPEGYSVSREKKERFSLILESASTNQTSMYLCASRITPGQGGEKLFFGSGTQLSVL.

The chain is built from TRBV29-1 and TRBJ2-5; 10 bases align to TRBD1. The V segment lost 4 bases and the J segment 6 bases; nucleotides outside the gene matches: 11. Per germline, CDR1 SQVTM and CDR2 ANQGSEA. The CDR3 length is 15 residues. In nucleotides, the CDR3 is TGCAGCGTTGGAGTGGGACAGGGGACTTGGAAGACCCAGTACTTC. Encoded protein: CSVGVGQGTWKTQYF. Filled out from reference TRBV29-1 and TRBJ2-5, the complete variable domain reads SAVISQKPSRDICQRGTSLTIQCQVDSQVTMMFWYRQQPGQSLTLIATANQGSEATYESGFVIDKFPISRPNLTFSTLTVSNMSPEDSSIYLCSVGVGQGTWKTQYFGPGTRLLVL.

The chain uses TRBV10-2 and TRBJ2-4; D ambiguous. The CDR3 totals 18 residues. V shed 2 bases and J shed 0 bases, with 17 bases lying between them. CDR1 and CDR2 from the germline V gene are WSHSY and SAAADI. Written as DNA, the CDR3 is TGCGCCAGCAGTGAGACGTACTACCCAACCTTAGCCAAAAACATTCAGTACTTC. Translating it yields CASSETYYPTLAKNIQYF.

A single count supports this clone. This chain connects TRBV5-4 to TRBJ2-2, with D perhaps matching TRBD1 or TRBD2 (5 bases each). Germline V gives CDR1 SGHNT, CDR2 YYREEE (reference sequence). V was trimmed by 4 bases and J by 4 bases, leaving 8 bases between them. The CDR3 consists of 13 residues. CDR3 residues: CASSNGGTGELFF. The CDR3 nucleotides read TGTGCCAGCAGCAATGGGGGCACCGGGGAGCTGTTTTTT. The variable domain in full, with the rest retrieved from reference TRBV5-4 and TRBJ2-2, is ETGVTQSPTHLIKTRGQQVTLRCSSQSGHNTVSWYQQALGQGPQFIFQYYREEENGRGNFPPRFSGLQFPNYSSELNVNALELDDSALYLCASSNGGTGELFFGEGSRLTVL.